The 26 T cell receptor beta chains reported below all come from one sample, sequenced in a study of siplizumab effects on memory and regulatory T cells. Assay: immunoSEQ multiplex PCR; the TCRdb copy retains only in-frame clones and omits some. The repertoire includes about 110,000 clones, around 90% of them detected once, and about 0.75% sits in the top ten. Source material: Tregs sorted from blood. Receptors originate from a human donor in good health.

The chain combines TRBV11-2 with TRBJ2-2; tentative D call: TRBD2 (6 bases). The CDR3 consists of 16 residues. CDR1 and CDR2 from the germline V gene are SGHAT and FQNNGV. The ends were cut back, 5 bases at V and 6 bases at J, with 19 bases in the middle. Here the CDR3 reads CASSPGGRVDAGELFF. The CDR3 DNA sequence: TGTGCCAGCAGCCCCGGGGGAAGGGTGGACGCCGGGGAGCTGTTTTTT.

The gene calls are TRBV19 and TRBJ1-3; D unresolved. CDR1 and CDR2 from the germline V gene are LNHDA and SQIVND (reference sequence). The CDR3 is made up of 11 amino acids. V was shortened by 9 bases and J by 6 bases, with 9 bases between the two germline ends. CDR3: CASTTVNTIYF. Here the CDR3 DNA reads TGTGCCAGCACCACCGTAAACACCATATATTTT.

This chain connects TRBV6-5 to TRBJ1-2; D gene unclear. V lost 5 bases to trimming and J lost 4 bases, with 14 bases between them. This CDR3 is built from 14 residues. Looked up from germline, CDR1 is MNHEY and CDR2 is SVGAGI. The CDR3 coding sequence is TGTGCCAGCAGTGATGTTCTCCACGCCTATGGCTACACCTTC. Protein sequence: CASSDVLHAYGYTF.

The CDR3 nucleotides are TGTGCCATCAGGCCGACAGGGGCCTTCAACACTGAAGCTTTCTTT. It yields the protein CAIRPTGAFNTEAFF. The V and J genes are TRBV10-3 and TRBJ1-1; 8 positions match TRBD1. J gave up 2 bases and V 6 bases, and 8 bases lay outside the gene matches. The CDR3 is 15 amino acids. The germline CDR1 and CDR2 sequences are ENHRY and SYGVKD.

The CDR3 sequence is CAAGTSGVYEQYF. CDR3 DNA sequence: TGTGCTGCCGGGACTAGCGGGGTCTACGAGCAGTACTTC. The chain is built from TRBV10-3 and TRBJ2-7; 13 positions match TRBD2. Per the germline V gene, CDR1 is ENHRY and CDR2 is SYGVKD. The CDR3 consists of 13 residues.

This clone was seen just once. V usage is TRBV2 and J usage is TRBJ1-1; a possible D gene is TRBD1 (5 bases). The V end lost 5 bases, the J end lost 7 bases, and 14 bases lay between the germline ends. Germline CDR1 reads SNHLY; CDR2 reads FYNNEI. The CDR3 length is 13 residues. The CDR3 loop is CASSTQGTGEAFF. CDR3 DNA sequence: TGTGCCAGCAGTACCCAGGGAACAGGTGAAGCTTTCTTT.

This clone is a singleton in its sample. The V call is TRBV5-8, the J call TRBJ1-1; no clear D gene. The CDR3 runs to 14 residues. Germline values: CDR1 SGHTS, CDR2 YDEGEE. V gave up 4 bases and J gave up 5 bases, with 15 bases separating them. The CDR3 here is CASSPRLPGTEAFF. CDR3 nucleotides: TGTGCCAGCAGCCCGCGTTTACCGGGGACTGAAGCTTTCTTT.

The chain links TRBV28 to TRBJ1-2, with 10 bases matching TRBD1. Trimming took 5 bases from V and 4 from J; bases not matched to a gene: 13. The germline V gene has CDR1 MDHEN and CDR2 SYDVKM. The CDR3 consists of 17 residues. The CDR3 sequence: CASSPWTGGESSYGYTF. DNA of the CDR3: TGTGCCAGCAGTCCCTGGACAGGGGGAGAATCTTCCTATGGCTACACCTTC.

The V call is TRBV2, the J call TRBJ1-6, with D perhaps TRBD1 (5 bases). Germline V gene lookup returns CDR1 SNHLY and CDR2 FYNNEI. This CDR3 has 12 amino acids. The V end was cut by 8 bases, the J end by 7 bases, with 9 bases between. The CDR3 here is CASHRQNSPLHF. In nucleotides, the CDR3 is TGTGCCAGCCACCGACAGAATTCACCCCTCCACTTT.

The V and J genes are TRBV7-6 and TRBJ2-3, with D perhaps matching TRBD1 (6 bases). The CDR3 covers 13 residues. Germline CDR1 reads SGHVS; CDR2 reads FNYEAQ. The CDR3 sequence: CASQGPQKDTQYF. CDR3 DNA sequence: TGTGCTTCCCAGGGGCCTCAGAAAGATACGCAGTATTTT.

The chain joins TRBV18 to TRBJ2-1; 9 nucleotides match TRBD2. V shed 3 bases, J shed 5 bases, and the junction held 5 bases outside the gene matches. This CDR3 has 15 residues. Per the germline V gene, CDR1 is KGHSH and CDR2 is LQKENI. The CDR3 region is CASSPAGLANNEQFF. In DNA, the CDR3 is TGTGCCAGCTCACCCGCGGGACTAGCCAACAATGAGCAGTTCTTC.

This rearrangement joins TRBV6-5 to TRBJ2-7, with TRBD1 matching 9 bases. The CDR3 extends over 14 amino acids. The germline CDR1 and CDR2 sequences are MNHEY and SVGAGI. J lost 4 bases, V lost 2 bases, and 3 bases had no gene match. This CDR3 is CASSYDRGLYEQYF. The CDR3 region has the DNA TGTGCCAGCAGTTACGACAGGGGGTTGTACGAGCAGTACTTC.

This rearrangement joins TRBV7-9 to TRBJ2-1; perhaps TRBD2 as D (5 bases). The CDR3 runs 16 residues. CDR1 is SEHNR, CDR2 FQNEAQ, per germline (reference sequence). The ends were cut back, 1 base at V and 4 bases at J, with 14 bases in the middle. The DNA of the CDR3 is TGTGCCAGCAGCTTAGACATTGGGAGTAGGTACAATGAGCAGTTCTTC. Its translation: CASSLDIGSRYNEQFF. Full variable domain (missing parts from reference TRBV7-9 and TRBJ2-1): DTGVSQNPRHKITKRGQNVTFRCDPISEHNRLYWYRQTLGQGPEFLTYFQNEAQLEKSRLLSDRFSAERPKGSFSTLEIQRTEQGDSAMYLCASSLDIGSRYNEQFFGPGTRLTVL.

The chain couples TRBV14 to TRBJ1-1; 8 bases map to TRBD1. Germline V gene sequence: CDR1 SGHDN, CDR2 FVKESK. This CDR3 spans 15 amino acids. Losses at the gene ends were 4 bases for V and 4 bases for J; bases not matched to a gene: 8. CDR3 DNA sequence: TGTGCCAGCAGCCTCGACCACGACAGGGGCACTGAAGCTTTCTTT. Translated, it gives CASSLDHDRGTEAFF.

This chain uses TRBV7-6 with TRBJ1-3; TRBD1 matches at 9 bases. V trimming: 5 bases; J trimming: 4 bases; junction bases outside the gene matches: 3. CDR3 length equals 14 residues. Per germline, CDR1 SGHVS and CDR2 FNYEAQ. CDR3: CASSPGTGGNTIYF. CDR3 DNA: TGTGCCAGCAGCCCTGGGACAGGGGGAAACACCATATATTTT.

J is TRBJ1-5 and V is TRBV10-3, with D perhaps matching TRBD1 (6 bases). Trimming pared 5 bases from V and 11 bases from J, leaving 25 bases between. The CDR3 extends over 16 amino acids. Germline V lookup: CDR1 ENHRY, CDR2 SYGVKD. The DNA of the CDR3 is TGTGCCATCAGTAGGGGAGGTGGGACACCCTATATAGCCCAGCATTTT. Its protein product is CAISRGGGTPYIAQHF.

The chain carries TRBV5-4 and TRBJ2-6; TRBD1 is a possible D gene (6 bases). Germline assignment: CDR1 SGHNT and CDR2 YYREEE (reference sequence). Trimming removed 3 bases from V and 2 bases from J, with 15 bases in between. The CDR3 is made up of 17 amino acids. CDR3 sequence: CASSWGRGYPGANVLTF. The CDR3 DNA reads TGTGCCAGCAGCTGGGGCAGGGGTTACCCTGGGGCCAACGTCCTGACTTTC.

CDR3 loop: CASSLGGQLGYTF. CDR3 DNA: TGTGCCAGCAGCTTGGGGGGACAGTTGGGCTACACCTTC. The chain links TRBV5-6 to TRBJ1-2; 7 nucleotides agree with TRBD1. V shed 0 bases and J 8 bases; nucleotides not matched to a gene: 4. Per the germline V gene, CDR1 is SGHDT and CDR2 is YYEEEE. This CDR3 has 13 residues.

The V gene is TRBV14, the J gene TRBJ1-1, with a tentative D call TRBD1 (6 bases). V was trimmed by 0 bases and J by 1 base, leaving 15 bases between them. The CDR3 has 17 amino acids. CDR1 SGHDN and CDR2 FVKESK come from the germline V gene. In DNA, the CDR3 is TGTGCCAGCAGCCAAGATGAAGTTAGGACAGCGAACACTGAAGCTTTCTTT. This codes for CASSQDEVRTANTEAFF. The full variable domain, its missing parts supplied by reference TRBV14 and TRBJ1-1, is EAGVTQFPSHSVIEKGQTVTLRCDPISGHDNLYWYRRVMGKEIKFLLHFVKESKQDESGMPNNRFLAERTGGTYSTLKVQPAELEDSGVYFCASSQDEVRTANTEAFFGQGTRLTVV.

The chain joins TRBV18 to TRBJ2-2; 8 nucleotides agree with TRBD1. Germline values: CDR1 KGHSH, CDR2 LQKENI. This CDR3 is built from 15 residues. Trimming removed 8 bases from V and 4 bases from J; junction bases left unmatched: 9. CDR3 protein: CASPHVTGGTGELFF. DNA of the CDR3: TGTGCCAGCCCTCACGTAACAGGGGGCACCGGGGAGCTGTTTTTT.

The chain recombines TRBV11-2 with TRBJ2-5; D may be TRBD2 (6 bases). The length of the CDR3 is 14 residues. V was clipped by 3 bases and J by 5 bases, with 13 bases between them. Germline CDR1 SGHAT, CDR2 FQNNGV. CDR3 DNA: TGTGCCAGCAGCTTTAACCTGCGGGGCGAGACCCAGTACTTC. It is translated as CASSFNLRGETQYF.

A word on this clone: The same CDR3 arises from other DNA sequences in this sample as well. The CDR3 region is CASSLAGTGSYEQYF. In DNA form, the CDR3 reads TGCGCCAGCAGCTTGGCCGGGACAGGGTCTTACGAGCAGTACTTC. J is TRBJ2-7 and V is TRBV5-1; 9 bases are a match to TRBD1. CDR1 SGHRS and CDR2 YFSETQ come from the germline V gene. The CDR3 runs 15 residues. V was clipped by 0 bases and J by 4 bases; unmatched bases: 5.

The rearrangement uses TRBV5-1 and TRBJ2-5, with 7 bases that match TRBD2. Trimming cost V 9 bases and J 1 base; bases outside gene matches: 9. CDR1 SGHRS and CDR2 YFSETQ come from the germline V gene. This CDR3 spans 14 amino acids. The DNA of the CDR3 is TGCGCCACCTCTCCCGGGGGGTTCCAAGAGACCCAGTACTTC. Its translation is CATSPGGFQETQYF.

Here the CDR3 DNA reads TGTGCCACCAGCATCGGGGGTAGTTCGGATGAGCAGTTCTTC. Its translation is CATSIGGSSDEQFF. The gene calls are TRBV15 and TRBJ2-1; maybe TRBD2 (6 bases). The germline V gene encodes CDR1 LNHNV and CDR2 YYDKDF (reference sequence). Trimming pared 4 bases from V and 8 bases from J, leaving 15 bases between. The CDR3 sequence is 14 residues long.

The chain is built from TRBV10-3 and TRBJ1-1, with no clear D. Between the trimmed V and J ends, which lost 0 bases and 2 bases, there was a span of 7 bases. This CDR3 contains 14 residues. Per germline, CDR1 ENHRY and CDR2 SYGVKD. The DNA for the CDR3 is TGTGCCATCAGTGAGTCGGCGATCAACACTGAAGCTTTCTTT. Its protein is CAISESAINTEAFF.

The chain is built from TRBV6-1 and TRBJ2-1, with D tentatively TRBD2 (6 bases). CDR1 and CDR2 from the germline V gene are MNHNS and SASEGT. CDR3 length equals 13 residues. Trimming removed 11 bases from V and 5 bases from J, with 16 bases in between. CDR3 in amino acids: CALSSGVHNEQFF. The DNA for the CDR3 is TGTGCCCTTTCGTCGGGGGTTCACAATGAGCAGTTCTTC.